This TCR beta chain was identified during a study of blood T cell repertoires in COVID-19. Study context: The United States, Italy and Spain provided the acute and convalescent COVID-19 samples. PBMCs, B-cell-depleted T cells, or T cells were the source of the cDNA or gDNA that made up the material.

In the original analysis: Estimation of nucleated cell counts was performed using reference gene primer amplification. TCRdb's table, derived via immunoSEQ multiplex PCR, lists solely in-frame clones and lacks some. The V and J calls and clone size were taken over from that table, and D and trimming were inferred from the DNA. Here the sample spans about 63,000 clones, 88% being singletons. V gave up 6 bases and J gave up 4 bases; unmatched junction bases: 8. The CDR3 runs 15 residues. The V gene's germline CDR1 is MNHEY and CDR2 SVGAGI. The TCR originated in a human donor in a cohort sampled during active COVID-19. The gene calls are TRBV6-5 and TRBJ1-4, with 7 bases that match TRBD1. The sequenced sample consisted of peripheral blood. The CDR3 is CASSRDRVGNEKLFF. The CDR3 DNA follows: TGTGCCAGCAGCCGCGACAGGGTCGGTAATGAAAAACTGTTTTTT.